The source of this T cell receptor beta chain is a study of T-cell memory formation after mild COVID-19. Trimming cost V 5 bases and J 3 bases, with 16 bases left between them. The CDR3 is 15 amino acids. The germline V gene has CDR1 LNHNV and CDR2 YYDKDF (reference sequence). Whole-study results and caveats: Researchers could not confirm that second-wave clones peaking on day 37 targeted SARS-CoV-2.

TCRdb re-called the 5' RACE reads with MiXCR, one entry per CDR3 protein. The profile shows 300,000 to 350,000 distinct CDR3 sequences, roughly 13% of them singletons. To note about this clonotype: Its antigen remains unidentified.

The J gene is TRBJ2-5, the V gene TRBV15; D might be TRBD1 (6 bases). This receptor was identified in a man between 18 and 35 years old who had mild COVID-19 (a few samples of this study predate the infection). Cell type and time point are not known. Sequencing was carried out using PBMCs or a T cell subset sorted from them (not recorded which). The chain's CDR3 is CATSPRGRGKETQYF. CDR3 DNA: TGTGCCACCAGCCCCCGGGGCAGGGGTAAAGAGACCCAGTACTTC.